The 10 T cell receptor beta chains given below trace back to one sample, sequenced in a study of CD8+CD57+ T cells in acquired aplastic anemia. Flow cytometry had shown expanded CD8+CD57+ cells in the patients chosen for sequencing. TCR beta VDJ and CDR3 profiling used genomic DNA as template. TCRdb processed the reads anew with MiXCR; each CDR3 protein has one entry. The sample records 310,000 or so distinct CDR3 sequences, roughly 59% being singletons. The sample comprised sorted CD4+, CD8+, or CD8+CD57+ T cells (not recorded which) from PBMCs. The receptors derive from a human donor with aplastic anemia.

This sequence joins TRBV20-1 and TRBJ1-2, with D perhaps TRBD1 (5 bases). The V gene's germline CDR1 is DFQATT and CDR2 SNEGSKA (reference sequence). The ends were cut back, 4 bases at V and 5 bases at J, with 14 bases in the middle. The CDR3 runs 13 residues. CDR3 residues: CSANRQGRYGYTF. CDR3 DNA: TGCAGTGCTAATCGCCAGGGACGTTATGGCTACACCTTC.

About this clonotype: One end of the junction varies from germline; a read error may be responsible. The chain links TRBV10-3 to TRBJ2-3; 9 bases fit TRBD1. This CDR3 has 13 amino acids. CDR1 and CDR2 (germline): ENHRY, SYGVKD. CDR3 bases: TGTGCCATCATGACAGGGGGAGGGGATATGCAGTATTTT. Translation: CAIMTGGGDMQYF.

The sample holds many counts of this clonotype. The CDR3 nucleotides read TGTGCCAGCAGCTTAGGATCGGGAGCGAACACCGGGGAGCTGTTTTTT. This translates into CASSLGSGANTGELFF. The V call is TRBV7-9, the J call TRBJ2-2; D may be TRBD2 (6 bases). Trimming removed 1 base from V and 0 bases from J, with 9 bases in between. Germline values: CDR1 SEHNR, CDR2 FQNEAQ (reference sequence). The CDR3 covers 16 residues.

This clonotype was observed a few times. The gene calls are TRBV7-7 and TRBJ2-5; a possible D gene is TRBD2 (6 bases). This CDR3 region has 15 residues. The germline gives CDR1 SSHAT, CDR2 FNYEAQ (reference sequence). The V gene lost 4 bases and the J gene lost 3 bases, with 15 bases spanning the gap. The chain's CDR3 is CASSSSIAGKETQYF. The CDR3 nucleotides read TGTGCCAGCAGCTCCTCCATCGCGGGAAAAGAGACCCAGTACTTC.

This clonotype was detected once. The chain carries TRBV7-9 and TRBJ2-2; 11 nucleotides line up with TRBD1. CDR1 SEHNR and CDR2 FQNEAQ come from the germline V gene (reference sequence). This CDR3 spans 15 amino acids. The junction had 5 bases not matched to a gene; V was cut back by 8 bases and J by 3 bases. CDR3 DNA sequence: TGTGCCAGCTGGACAGGGGGCTTGGACACCGGGGAGCTGTTTTTT. Translated, it gives CASWTGGLDTGELFF.

The chain recombines TRBV2 with TRBJ1-1; D not certain. The germline V and J ends were trimmed by 3 bases and 8 bases, with 4 bases remaining between them. Per germline, CDR1 SNHLY and CDR2 FYNNEI. This CDR3 contains 10 residues. CDR3 nucleotides: TGTGCCAGCAGTGACAGGGAAGCTTTCTTT. This translates into CASSDREAFF. Full variable domain (remainder filled in from reference TRBV2 and TRBJ1-1): EPEVTQTPSHQVTQMGQEVILRCVPISNHLYFYWYRQILGQKVEFLVSFYNNEISEKSEIFDDQFSVERPDGSNFTLKIRSTKLEDSAMYFCASSDREAFFGQGTRLTVV.

Points on this clonotype: An end of the junction does not agree with germline; a read error may underlie this. The gene calls are TRBV19 and TRBJ2-2; TRBD2 agrees at 9 bases. The germline V gene has CDR1 LNHDA and CDR2 SQIVND (reference sequence). This CDR3 spans 16 amino acids. The CDR3 DNA is TGTGCCAGTAGGGAGCGGGGGGCCCTGGGCACCGGGGAGCTGCTTTTT. As protein: CASRERGALGTGELLF.

This clonotype came up many times. V usage is TRBV3-1 and J usage is TRBJ1-2; D is possibly TRBD1 (6 bases). V lost 1 base and J 8 bases, leaving 14 bases between the germline ends. Germline V gives CDR1 LGHDT, CDR2 YNNKEL (reference sequence). This CDR3 spans 14 amino acids. DNA of the CDR3: TGTGCCAGCAGCCAAGGTGACAGGAGTTGGGGCTACACCTTC. This codes for CASSQGDRSWGYTF.

This clonotype was picked up many times. This chain joins TRBV6-5 and TRBJ2-3, with a possible D match to TRBD2 (7 bases). The CDR3 covers 14 residues. Germline values: CDR1 MNHEY, CDR2 SVGAGI. The ends were cut back, 6 bases at V and 4 bases at J, with 14 bases in the middle. CDR3 DNA sequence: TGTGCCAGCAGATACCGCGGGGGCGCAGATACGCAGTATTTT. As protein: CASRYRGGADTQYF.

The chain uses TRBV5-5 and TRBJ1-5; D not resolved. The germline CDR1 and CDR2 sequences are SGHKS and YYEKEE (reference sequence). The V and J ends lost 1 base and 8 bases respectively, with 13 bases between them. The CDR3 is 14 amino acids. DNA for the CDR3: TGTGCCAGCAGCTTGTCTGGGAAGAGGAAGCCCCAGCATTTT. This translates into CASSLSGKRKPQHF.